The 23 T cell receptor beta chains below all came from one sample that was sequenced in a study of T cell repertoires in cytomegalovirus infection (dated 2019 in TCRdb). These TCRs' antigens remain unknown. According to the study, the label for this sample's treatment or condition signals: in vitro stimulation with specific CMV peptide epitopes to enrich CMV-specific T cells. These reads were obtained on an Illumina HiSeq 1500. Starting from the raw public reads, TCRdb applied fastp trimming at Q25, assembled clones with MiXCR and retained in-frame beta chains. Every distinct CDR3 protein forms one entry, paired with its most common genes and DNA. The sample table contains roughly 120,000 distinct CDR3 sequences; only one count was recorded for 29% of them. The ten top clones hold around 80% of the sample. The source material was CD8+ T cells from cultured PBMCs, sampled from culture after CMV antigen stimulation. The receptors come from a human donor in good health (CMV status not recorded). Some clones in this sample may be carry-over from other donors' samples.

At least ten counts were recorded for this clonotype. This chain joins TRBV2 and TRBJ2-7, with D perhaps matching TRBD2 (5 bases). V lost 3 bases, J lost 4 bases, and 10 bases lay in between. CDR3 length equals 13 residues. Germline V gene lookup returns CDR1 SNHLY and CDR2 FYNNEI. CDR3 loop: CASSDGMAYEQYF. DNA of the CDR3: TGTGCCAGCAGTGACGGGATGGCTTACGAGCAGTACTTC.

This clonotype was counted many times. The chain employs TRBV2 and TRBJ2-7; TRBD1 matches at 10 bases. The J segment lost 3 bases and the V segment lost 5 bases, leaving 1 base of the junction unmatched. This CDR3 comprises 13 residues. Per germline, CDR1 SNHLY and CDR2 FYNNEI. In DNA form, the CDR3 reads TGTGCCAGCAGTTGGACAGGGGGCTACGAGCAGTACTTC. Its translation is CASSWTGGYEQYF.

This clonotype was counted a few times. The V call is TRBV12-3 or TRBV12-4, the J call TRBJ2-3; TRBD2 is a possible D gene (5 bases). The CDR3 totals 15 residues. The V end lost 3 bases, the J end lost 2 bases, and 12 bases lay between the germline ends. This CDR3 reads CASSFGEMVTDTQYF. The CDR3 region has the DNA TGTGCCAGCAGTTTTGGGGAGATGGTCACAGATACGCAGTATTTT.

A few counts support this clonotype. The chain has TRBV19 and TRBJ1-1; 8 bases are shared with TRBD1. CDR3 size: 14 residues. Trimming cost V 4 bases and J 2 bases; bases outside gene matches: 3. Looked up from germline, CDR1 is LNHDA and CDR2 is SQIVND (reference sequence). CDR3 in amino acids: CASSTQGGNTEAFF. CDR3 DNA sequence: TGTGCCAGTAGTACACAGGGGGGAAACACTGAAGCTTTCTTT. Based on the CDR3 plus reference TRBV19 and TRBJ1-1, the full variable domain is DGGITQSPKYLFRKEGQNVTLSCEQNLNHDAMYWYRQDPGQGLRLIYYSQIVNDFQKGDIAEGYSVSREKKESFPLTVTSAQKNPTAFYLCASSTQGGNTEAFFGQGTRLTVV.

This chain connects TRBV12-5 to TRBJ2-1; weak D call: TRBD2 (5 bases). Germline V gene sequence: CDR1 LGHNT, CDR2 FRNRAP. The CDR3 contains 13 residues. The V gene lost 1 base and the J gene lost 6 bases, with 7 bases spanning the gap. CDR3 protein: CASGLGSANEQFF. The CDR3 DNA reads TGTGCTAGTGGTTTGGGTAGCGCCAATGAGCAGTTCTTC. The whole variable domain, filled in from reference TRBV12-5 and TRBJ2-1, reads DARVTQTPRHKVTEMGQEVTMRCQPILGHNTVFWYRQTMMQGLELLAYFRNRAPLDDSGMPKDRFSAEMPDATLATLKIQPSEPRDSAVYFCASGLGSANEQFFGPGTRLTVL.

This clonotype showed up many times. The genes are TRBV28 and TRBJ1-1, with unresolved D. With 7 bases removed from V and 1 base from J, the gap between germline ends came to 13 bases. The CDR3 spans 14 residues. Per the germline V gene, CDR1 is MDHEN and CDR2 is SYDVKM. The CDR3: CASTTSPQNTEAFF. DNA of the CDR3: TGTGCCAGCACTACTAGCCCACAGAACACTGAAGCTTTCTTT.

In this sample, this clonotype turned up a few times. This sequence joins TRBV5-4 and TRBJ2-1, with TRBD2 identical over 7 bases. Germline-derived CDR1 and CDR2 are SGHNT and YYREEE (reference sequence). V shed 0 bases, J shed 7 bases, and the junction held 10 bases outside the gene matches. This CDR3 region has 16 residues. CDR3 loop: CASSLGLATAGNEQFF. The CDR3 bases are TGTGCCAGCAGCTTGGGACTAGCTACCGCGGGGAATGAGCAGTTCTTC.

V and J are TRBV12-3 or TRBV12-4 and TRBJ1-2, with 9 bases lining up with TRBD1. V was pared by 5 bases and J by 7 bases, with 11 bases of the junction left unmatched. The CDR3 covers 15 residues. This chain's CDR3 is CASSPFGQGTLGYTF. Here the CDR3 DNA reads TGTGCCAGCAGTCCTTTCGGACAGGGGACACTTGGCTACACCTTC.

This clonotype was counted many times. The CDR3 sequence: CASSPGLEDEQFF. In DNA form, the CDR3 reads TGTGCCAGCAGTCCGGGACTTGAGGATGAGCAGTTCTTC. J is TRBJ2-1 and V is TRBV12-3 or TRBV12-4; TRBD2 might be the D (6 bases). The CDR3 totals 13 residues. Trimming stripped 5 bases from V and 8 bases from J, with 13 bases between.

J is TRBJ1-2 and V is TRBV25-1; D uncertain. Germline lookup yields CDR1 MGHDK and CDR2 SYGVNS. V shed 3 bases and J shed 7 bases, with 12 bases lying between them. The CDR3 length is 13 residues. Here the CDR3 DNA reads TGTGCCAGCAGTGAGGGCATCGGGTCTGGCTACACCTTC. Amino acids: CASSEGIGSGYTF.

This clonotype was seen more than once but under ten times. The rearrangement links TRBV6-6 to TRBJ1-1; 7 positions match TRBD1. The germline gives CDR1 MNHNY, CDR2 SVGAGI (reference sequence). This CDR3 spans 13 amino acids. Losses at the gene ends were 7 bases for V and 3 bases for J; bases not matched to a gene: 5. CDR3 nucleotides: TGTGCCAGCATCCTCACAGGGGACACTGAAGCTTTCTTT. This gives the protein CASILTGDTEAFF.

This clonotype was detected only a few times. The rearrangement joins TRBV6-1 to TRBJ1-1; D uncertain. Germline V gives CDR1 MNHNS, CDR2 SASEGT. Trimming removed 6 bases from V and 5 bases from J, with 10 bases in between. The CDR3 is made up of 12 amino acids. This CDR3 is CASREMSTEAFF. The CDR3 DNA is TGTGCCAGCAGAGAGATGAGTACTGAAGCTTTCTTT.

There are many counts of this clonotype. CDR3 in amino acids: CASRIEAGLAGGLETQYF. The CDR3 DNA sequence: TGTGCCAGCAGGATCGAAGCGGGACTAGCGGGGGGGCTCGAGACGCAGTATTTT. The chain combines TRBV7-8 with TRBJ2-3; 16 bases are a match to TRBD2. V was pared by 6 bases and J by 9 bases, with 15 bases of the junction left unmatched. CDR3 length: 18 amino acids. Germline assignment: CDR1 SGHVS and CDR2 FQNEAQ.

The J gene is TRBJ1-3, the V gene TRBV19, with D hard to call. The CDR3 contains 15 residues. Trimming stripped 8 bases from V and 1 base from J, with 15 bases between. CDR1 is LNHDA, CDR2 SQIVND, per germline (reference sequence). The chain's CDR3 is CASLAPKKSGNTIYF. CDR3 sequence (DNA): TGTGCCAGTTTGGCCCCTAAAAAATCTGGAAACACCATATATTTT. Full variable domain (missing parts from reference TRBV19 and TRBJ1-3): DGGITQSPKYLFRKEGQNVTLSCEQNLNHDAMYWYRQDPGQGLRLIYYSQIVNDFQKGDIAEGYSVSREKKESFPLTVTSAQKNPTAFYLCASLAPKKSGNTIYFGEGSWLTVV.

In regard to this clonotype: This could be a read error, since a much larger clone is one nucleotide away. This sequence joins TRBV7-2 and TRBJ1-1; 7 bases are shared with TRBD1. The CDR3 extends over 15 amino acids. Germline CDR1 reads SGHTA; CDR2 reads FQGNSA. Trimming at V came to 5 bases and at J to 5 bases, leaving 11 bases not matched to a gene. CDR3 nucleotides: TGTGCCAGCAGCCTCAGGGGGGGCATCAGAACTGAAGCTTTCTTT. Its protein product is CASSLRGGIRTEAFF.

At least ten counts were recorded for this clonotype. The chain couples TRBV7-9 to TRBJ2-7, with 7 bases aligning to TRBD1. From germline, CDR1 is SEHNR and CDR2 FQNEAQ (reference sequence). Unmatched junction bases numbered 12, after V lost 5 bases and J lost 5 bases. The CDR3 spans 15 residues. The CDR3 loop is CASSIGQERVDEQYF. The CDR3 nucleotides read TGTGCCAGCAGCATTGGACAGGAACGCGTGGACGAGCAGTACTTC.

The chain recombines TRBV12-3 or TRBV12-4 with TRBJ2-5, with 14 bases matching TRBD2. The CDR3 has 16 amino acids. V was clipped by 5 bases and J by 1 base; unmatched bases: 3. Here the CDR3 DNA reads TGTGCCAGCAGTCGGGGACTAGCGGGGGCCCAAGAGACCCAGTACTTC. Translating gives CASSRGLAGAQETQYF.

In its sample, this clonotype was seen a few times. This rearrangement joins TRBV11-2 to TRBJ1-6, with unresolved D. V was shortened by 0 bases and J by 2 bases, with 8 bases between the two germline ends. Germline values: CDR1 SGHAT, CDR2 FQNNGV. There are 16 residues in the CDR3. CDR3 residues: CASSLDGTAYNSPLHF. CDR3 bases: TGTGCCAGCAGCTTAGACGGAACAGCCTATAATTCACCCCTCCACTTT.

This clonotype was seen a few times. The chain joins TRBV24-1 to TRBJ2-1; D is possibly TRBD2 (5 bases). CDR1 is KGHDR and CDR2 is SFDVKD in the germline V gene. The CDR3 has 13 residues. V dropped 5 bases and J dropped 6 bases, with 10 bases sitting between them. The CDR3, as DNA: TGTGCCACCAGTGCGACTATTATCAATGAGCAGTTCTTC. Protein: CATSATIINEQFF.

This clonotype was observed a handful of times. The chain is built from TRBV10-3 and TRBJ2-1, with D possibly matching TRBD2 (5 bases). Trimming stripped 6 bases from V and 5 bases from J, with 14 bases between. This CDR3 region has 14 residues. Germline V gene sequence: CDR1 ENHRY, CDR2 SYGVKD. The CDR3 region has the DNA TGTGCCATCAGCGGACTCAACTCTAACAATGAGCAGTTCTTC. Its protein is CAISGLNSNNEQFF.

The chain's CDR3 is CASRTPTPGTQAKNIQYF. The DNA of the CDR3 is TGTGCCAGCAGAACACCCACCCCCGGGACACAAGCCAAAAACATTCAGTACTTC. The chain couples TRBV11-2 to TRBJ2-4, with D tentatively TRBD1 (6 bases). Trimming pared 6 bases from V and 0 bases from J, leaving 21 bases between. CDR1 is SGHAT and CDR2 is FQNNGV in the germline V gene. The CDR3 covers 18 residues.

This clonotype came up many times. V gene TRBV28 combines with J gene TRBJ2-7; either TRBD1 or TRBD2 may supply D (5 bases each). Between the trimmed V and J ends, which lost 4 bases and 0 bases, there was a span of 10 bases. CDR1 MDHEN and CDR2 SYDVKM come from the germline V gene. This CDR3 region has 14 residues. This CDR3 is CASSWDVNSYEQYF. The CDR3 DNA reads TGTGCCAGCAGTTGGGACGTGAACTCCTACGAGCAGTACTTC.

This clonotype showed up many times. CDR3 in amino acids: CASTLAGGTYEQYF. As DNA, the CDR3 is TGTGCCAGCACCCTTGCTGGCGGAACCTACGAGCAGTACTTC. The chain combines TRBV12-3 or TRBV12-4 with TRBJ2-7; D not certain. V gave up 7 bases and J gave up 2 bases, with 15 bases separating them. The CDR3 length is 14 residues.